This entry lists 11 T cell receptor beta chains sequenced from one sample in a study of blood T cell repertoires in COVID-19. TCRdb's copy holds only in-frame clones and misses some; the assay was immunoSEQ multiplex PCR. This sample has around 150,000 clones, with 70% to 90% found just once. Material: peripheral blood. The receptors were sampled from a man in his sixties with acute or convalescent COVID-19.

The V gene is TRBV6-4, the J gene TRBJ2-5, with TRBD1 identical over 7 bases. This CDR3 spans 16 amino acids. Germline lookup yields CDR1 MRHNA and CDR2 SNTAGT. Losses at the gene ends were 4 bases for V and 2 bases for J; bases not matched to a gene: 10. The CDR3 loop reads CASSGDPQQGQETQYF. In DNA, the CDR3 is TGTGCCAGCAGTGGGGACCCGCAACAGGGGCAAGAGACCCAGTACTTC.

The chain couples TRBV3-1 (or the pseudogene TRBV3-2) to TRBJ1-2, with no clear D. Germline loops: CDR1 LGHDT, CDR2 YNNKEL (reference sequence). The V end lost 4 bases, the J end lost 8 bases, and 14 bases lay between the germline ends. The CDR3 runs to 13 residues. The DNA for the CDR3 is TGTGCCAGCAGCCTCCCGTTACGGGAGGGCTACACCTTC. Protein: CASSLPLREGYTF.

J is TRBJ1-3 and V is TRBV5-1; unclear D gene. From germline, CDR1 is SGHRS and CDR2 YFSETQ. The CDR3 has 15 amino acids. V shed 1 base and J shed 0 bases, with 8 bases lying between them. Here the CDR3 DNA reads TGCGCCAGCAGCTTGACACAGCCCTCTGGAAACACCATATATTTT. Its protein is CASSLTQPSGNTIYF.

The V and J genes are TRBV11-2 and TRBJ2-3; 14 nucleotides agree with TRBD2. Germline CDR1 is SGHAT and CDR2 is FQNNGV. Trimming took 4 bases from V and 11 from J; bases not matched to a gene: 8. The CDR3 is 15 residues long. The CDR3 region is CASSSGGTSGSKQYF. In DNA, the CDR3 is TGTGCCAGCAGCTCGGGGGGGACTAGCGGGAGTAAGCAGTATTTT.

This clone was observed once. V usage is TRBV7-2 and J usage is TRBJ1-3; D gene uncertain. The germline CDR1 and CDR2 sequences are SGHTA and FQGNSA. The CDR3 has 15 residues. Trimming cost V 5 bases and J 4 bases, with 15 bases left between them. The CDR3 coding sequence is TGTGCCAGCAGCCTTCGGCCCTGGGAGGGAAACACCATATATTTT. It encodes CASSLRPWEGNTIYF.

This chain connects TRBV13 to TRBJ1-1; 8 bases are a match to TRBD1. J gave up 0 bases and V 3 bases, and 9 bases lay outside the gene matches. The germline gives CDR1 PRHDT, CDR2 FYEKMQ (reference sequence). This CDR3 is 17 amino acids long. In DNA, the CDR3 is TGTGCCAGCAGCTTTCAGGGGGCTTATTCCATGAACACTGAAGCTTTCTTT. Amino acids: CASSFQGAYSMNTEAFF. Full variable domain (remainder filled in from reference TRBV13 and TRBJ1-1): AAGVIQSPRHLIKEKRETATLKCYPIPRHDTVYWYQQGPGQDPQFLISFYEKMQSDKGSIPDRFSAQQFSDYHSELNMSSLELGDSALYFCASSFQGAYSMNTEAFFGQGTRLTVV.

This clone was recorded only once. The chain links TRBV3-1 (or the pseudogene TRBV3-2) to TRBJ2-1, with 8 bases lining up with TRBD2. The germline V gene encodes CDR1 LGHDT and CDR2 YNNKEL (reference sequence). After removal of 6 bases from V and 1 base from J, the junction contained 5 bases not matched to a gene. The CDR3 loop spans 15 amino acids. CDR3 DNA sequence: TGTGCCAGCAGATATGGACTAGCATCCTACAATGAGCAGTTCTTC. It is translated as CASRYGLASYNEQFF.

This rearrangement joins TRBV7-2 to TRBJ1-4, with TRBD1 identical over 10 bases. Germline V gene sequence: CDR1 SGHTA, CDR2 FQGNSA. The CDR3 runs to 15 residues. V was pared by 5 bases and J by 7 bases, with 7 bases of the junction left unmatched. In DNA, the CDR3 is TGTGCCAGCAGCCTTGGGGACAGGGGAGGTGAAAAACTGTTTTTT. The encoded protein is CASSLGDRGGEKLFF.

J is TRBJ1-6 and V is TRBV11-1; maybe TRBD1 (6 bases). The CDR3 spans 14 residues. Germline CDR1 is SGHAT and CDR2 is FQDESV (reference sequence). The V gene lost 4 bases and the J gene lost 6 bases, with 10 bases spanning the gap. The chain's CDR3 is CASSWTDLNSPLHF. The CDR3 DNA reads as TGTGCCAGCAGCTGGACAGACCTTAATTCACCCCTCCACTTT.

The CDR3 region has the DNA TGCGCCAGCAGCCAGCAGGGAGGGCGCAATGAGCAGTTCTTC. The encoded protein is CASSQQGGRNEQFF. The chain links TRBV4-1 to TRBJ2-1, with TRBD2 matching over 7 bases. The CDR3 has 14 amino acids. J was trimmed by 6 bases and V by 3 bases; bases with no gene match: 5. Germline loops: CDR1 MGHRA, CDR2 YSYEKL.

This clone came up a few times. The V and J genes are TRBV5-1 and TRBJ1-1; tentatively, D is TRBD1 (5 bases). Trimming pared 4 bases from V and 1 base from J, leaving 14 bases between. CDR3 length equals 15 residues. The germline CDR1 and CDR2 sequences are SGHRS and YFSETQ. In DNA form, the CDR3 reads TGCGCCAGCAGCCAGCGGGGCACAGGGAACACTGAAGCTTTCTTT. Residues: CASSQRGTGNTEAFF.